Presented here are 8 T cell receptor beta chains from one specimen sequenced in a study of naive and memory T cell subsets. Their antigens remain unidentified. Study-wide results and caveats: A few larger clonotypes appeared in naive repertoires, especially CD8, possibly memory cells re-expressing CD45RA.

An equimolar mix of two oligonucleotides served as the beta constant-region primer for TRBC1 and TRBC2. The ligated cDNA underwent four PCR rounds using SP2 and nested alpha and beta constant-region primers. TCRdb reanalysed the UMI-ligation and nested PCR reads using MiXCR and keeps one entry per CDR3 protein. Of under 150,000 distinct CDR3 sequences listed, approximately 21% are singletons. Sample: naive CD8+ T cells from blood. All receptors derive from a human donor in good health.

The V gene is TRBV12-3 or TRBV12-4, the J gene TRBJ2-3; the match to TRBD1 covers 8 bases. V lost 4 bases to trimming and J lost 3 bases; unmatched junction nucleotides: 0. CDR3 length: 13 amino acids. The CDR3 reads CASSWTGTDTQYF. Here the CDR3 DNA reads TGTGCCAGCAGTTGGACAGGGACAGATACGCAGTATTTT.

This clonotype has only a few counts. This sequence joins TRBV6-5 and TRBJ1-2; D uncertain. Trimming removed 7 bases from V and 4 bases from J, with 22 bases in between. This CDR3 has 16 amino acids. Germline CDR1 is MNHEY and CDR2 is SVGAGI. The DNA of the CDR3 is TGTGCCAGCACTCCTGAGTCGGGGTTCGTGTCCTATGGCTACACCTTC. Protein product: CASTPESGFVSYGYTF.

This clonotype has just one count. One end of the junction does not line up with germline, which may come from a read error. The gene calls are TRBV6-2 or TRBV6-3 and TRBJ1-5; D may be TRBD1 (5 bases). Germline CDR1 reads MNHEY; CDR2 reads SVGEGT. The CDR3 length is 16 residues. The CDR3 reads CASSYSGPSGHQPRHF. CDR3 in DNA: TGTGCCAGCAGTTACTCGGGGCCTTCGGGGCATCAGCCCCGGCATTTT.

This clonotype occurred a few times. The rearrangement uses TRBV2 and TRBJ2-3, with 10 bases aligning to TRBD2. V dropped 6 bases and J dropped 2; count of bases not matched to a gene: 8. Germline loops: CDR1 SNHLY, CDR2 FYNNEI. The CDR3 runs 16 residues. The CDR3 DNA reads TGTGCCAGCAGCCCCCTGCTAGCGGGAGACACAGATACGCAGTATTTT. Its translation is CASSPLLAGDTDTQYF.

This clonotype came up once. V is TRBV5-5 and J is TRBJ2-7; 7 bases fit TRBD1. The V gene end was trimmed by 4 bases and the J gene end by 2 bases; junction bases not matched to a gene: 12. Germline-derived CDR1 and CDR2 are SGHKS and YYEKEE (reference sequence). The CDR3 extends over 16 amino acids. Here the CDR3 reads CASSPRTGPKPYEQYF. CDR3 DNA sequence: TGTGCCAGCAGCCCTCGGACAGGCCCTAAGCCCTACGAGCAGTACTTC.

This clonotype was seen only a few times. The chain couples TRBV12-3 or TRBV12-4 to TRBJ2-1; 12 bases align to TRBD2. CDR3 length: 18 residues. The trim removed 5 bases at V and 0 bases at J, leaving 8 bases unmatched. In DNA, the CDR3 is TGTGCCAGCAGTACTCTAGCGGGAGGGAAGAGCTCCTACAATGAGCAGTTCTTC. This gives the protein CASSTLAGGKSSYNEQFF.

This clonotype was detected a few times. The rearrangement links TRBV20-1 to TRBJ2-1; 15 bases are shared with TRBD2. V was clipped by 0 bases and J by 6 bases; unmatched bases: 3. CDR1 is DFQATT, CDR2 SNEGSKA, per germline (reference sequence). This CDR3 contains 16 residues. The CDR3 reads CSARDWTSGRVNEQFF. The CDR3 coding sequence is TGCAGTGCTAGAGATTGGACTAGCGGGAGGGTCAATGAGCAGTTCTTC.

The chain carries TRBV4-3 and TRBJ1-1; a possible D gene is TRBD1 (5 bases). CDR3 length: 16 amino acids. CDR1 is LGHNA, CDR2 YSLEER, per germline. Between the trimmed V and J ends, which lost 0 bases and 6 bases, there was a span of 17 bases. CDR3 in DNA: TGCGCCAGCAGCCAAGATCACTGGGGGGTTTCGGCTGAAGCTTTCTTT. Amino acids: CASSQDHWGVSAEAFF.